Following are 11 T cell receptor beta chains from one sample sequenced in a study of early T cells in non-severe SARS-CoV-2 infection. TCRdb re-called the 5' RACE reads through MiXCR, storing one row per CDR3 protein. Of 75,000 or so distinct CDR3 sequences in the sample, around 15% were seen once. The material sequenced was whole blood. These receptors were obtained from an adult who was a healthcare worker with PCR-confirmed SARS-CoV-2 infection or an uninfected control (not recorded which).

This clonotype turned up a few times. CDR3: CASSRVVGPGELFF. CDR3 nucleotides: TGCGCCAGCAGCCGGGTTGTTGGGCCCGGGGAGCTGTTTTTT. The gene calls are TRBV4-3 and TRBJ2-2; no firm D call. Germline CDR1 reads LGHNA; CDR2 reads YSLEER. V dropped 4 bases and J dropped 6 bases, with 12 bases sitting between them. This CDR3 spans 14 amino acids.

Ten or more counts support this clonotype. The CDR3 reads CASSQFNYEQYF. CDR3 DNA: TGTGCCAGCAGCCAATTCAACTACGAGCAGTACTTC. This chain uses TRBV3-1 with TRBJ2-7, with D unclear. V lost 2 bases and J lost 3, with 5 bases in between. This CDR3 spans 12 amino acids. Germline loops: CDR1 LGHDT, CDR2 YNNKEL (reference sequence).

This chain uses TRBV7-9 with TRBJ1-4; weak D call: TRBD1 (6 bases). Germline V gene lookup returns CDR1 SEHNR and CDR2 FQNEAQ (reference sequence). Trimming pared 7 bases from V and 0 bases from J, leaving 9 bases between. The CDR3 spans 14 residues. CDR3 sequence reads: CASTSGATNEKLFF. The CDR3 region has the DNA TGTGCCAGCACCTCAGGGGCAACTAATGAAAAACTGTTTTTT.

In its sample, this clonotype was seen a few times. V gene TRBV6-6 combines with J gene TRBJ2-1, with a tentative D call TRBD1 (6 bases). Trimming cost V 5 bases and J 0 bases, with 11 bases left between them. Germline assignment: CDR1 MNHNY and CDR2 SVGAGI (reference sequence). This CDR3 has 15 amino acids. This CDR3 reads CASSPGTYSYNEQFF. CDR3 coding DNA: TGTGCCAGCAGTCCCGGGACATACTCCTACAATGAGCAGTTCTTC.

This clonotype has just a few counts. This rearrangement joins TRBV5-1 to TRBJ1-1; D is ambiguous. V dropped 2 bases and J dropped 0 bases, with 17 bases sitting between them. CDR1 and CDR2 (germline): SGHRS, YFSETQ. The CDR3 length is 17 residues. This chain's CDR3 is CASSLRRYSDMNTEAFF. CDR3 nucleotide sequence: TGCGCCAGCAGCTTAAGAAGGTACAGTGACATGAACACTGAAGCTTTCTTT.

This clonotype has ten or more counts. The rearrangement links TRBV7-8 to TRBJ1-5; unclear D gene. V gave up 1 base and J gave up 4 bases, with 5 bases separating them. The CDR3 is made up of 13 amino acids. Germline values: CDR1 SGHVS, CDR2 FQNEAQ. The CDR3: CASSLGTNQPQHF. The CDR3 coding sequence is TGTGCCAGCAGCTTAGGAACTAATCAGCCCCAGCATTTT.

The V call is TRBV5-6, the J call TRBJ1-5; 9 positions agree with TRBD1. Germline-derived CDR1 and CDR2 are SGHDT and YYEEEE. The CDR3 consists of 15 residues. The trim removed 1 base at V and 5 bases at J, leaving 4 bases unmatched. The CDR3 spells CASSLRDREYQPQHF. The CDR3 region has the DNA TGTGCCAGCAGCTTGAGGGACAGGGAGTATCAGCCCCAGCATTTT.

The chain combines TRBV12-3 or TRBV12-4 with TRBJ1-1, with unresolved D. The CDR3 is 13 amino acids. Trimming removed 2 bases from V and 5 bases from J, with 9 bases in between. DNA for the CDR3: TGTGCCAGCAGTTTAATGGCTGGGACTGAAGCTTTCTTT. It yields the protein CASSLMAGTEAFF.

This clonotype occurred a few times. The chain links TRBV7-6 to TRBJ2-1; TRBD1 or TRBD2 may be the D gene (5 bases each). V shed 5 bases and J shed 9 bases, with 20 bases lying between them. This CDR3 has 15 amino acids. Germline V CDR1 and CDR2: SGHVS, FNYEAQ. CDR3 DNA: TGTGCCAGCAGCCCACTCCAAGGGCGTGGGGGTGAGCAGTTCTTC. Amino acid sequence: CASSPLQGRGGEQFF.

The CDR3 loop is CASSYSLGGMTDTQYF. Written as DNA, the CDR3 is TGTGCCAGCAGTTACAGTTTAGGGGGGATGACAGATACGCAGTATTTT. This chain uses TRBV6-2 or TRBV6-3 with TRBJ2-3, with D possibly called TRBD1 or TRBD2 (6 bases each). Germline V gives CDR1 MNHEY, CDR2 SVGEGT. The CDR3 is made up of 16 amino acids. The V and J ends lost 2 bases and 3 bases respectively, with 15 bases between them.

This clonotype turned up a few times. The chain recombines TRBV20-1 with TRBJ2-1, with TRBD1 as a possible D gene (6 bases). There are 14 residues in the CDR3. CDR1 DFQATT and CDR2 SNEGSKA come from the germline V gene (reference sequence). The V gene lost 0 bases and the J gene lost 5 bases, with 11 bases spanning the gap. DNA for the CDR3: TGCAGTGCTAGAGATATGACAGGCCACAATGAGCAGTTCTTC. It encodes CSARDMTGHNEQFF.